The present TCR beta chain was sequenced within a study of human T cells and chemical hapten exposure. Background on the study: Slight volume differences across pooled libraries mainly accounted for varying per-sample TCR yields.

V lost 5 bases to trimming and J lost 4 bases, with 12 bases between them. The CDR3 has 14 amino acids. This clonotype was seen at least ten times. TCRdb processed the RACE reads anew with MiXCR; each CDR3 protein has one entry. The sample includes a few hundred thousand distinct CDR3 sequences, about 6% of them seen just once. As for time point: patch test 2, 6 weeks after DPC sensitization. Treatment reported: therapeutic diphenylcyclopropenone sensitization with weekly scalp DPC. This sample comprised whole blood, obtained in connection with sensitization to the hapten diphenylcyclopropenone (DPC). The chain recombines TRBV12-3 or TRBV12-4 with TRBJ1-5, with D tentatively TRBD1 (6 bases). The clonotype comes from a young woman with alopecia areata. Some clones in this sample may be carry-over from other donors' samples. The CDR3 bases are TGTGCCAGCAGTCAAGGACAGCCAAATCAGCCCCAGCATTTT. It specifies CASSQGQPNQPQHF.